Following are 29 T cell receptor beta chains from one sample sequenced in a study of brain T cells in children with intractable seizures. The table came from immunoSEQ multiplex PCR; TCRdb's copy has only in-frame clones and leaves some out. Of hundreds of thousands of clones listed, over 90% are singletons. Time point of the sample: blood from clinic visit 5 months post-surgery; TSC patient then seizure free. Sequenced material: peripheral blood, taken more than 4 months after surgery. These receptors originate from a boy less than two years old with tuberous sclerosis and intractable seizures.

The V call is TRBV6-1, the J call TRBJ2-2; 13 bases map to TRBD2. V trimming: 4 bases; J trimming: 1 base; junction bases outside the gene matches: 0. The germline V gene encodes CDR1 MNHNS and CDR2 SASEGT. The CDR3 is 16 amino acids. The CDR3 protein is CASSGLAGGNTGELFF. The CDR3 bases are TGTGCCAGCAGTGGACTAGCGGGAGGGAACACCGGGGAGCTGTTTTTT.

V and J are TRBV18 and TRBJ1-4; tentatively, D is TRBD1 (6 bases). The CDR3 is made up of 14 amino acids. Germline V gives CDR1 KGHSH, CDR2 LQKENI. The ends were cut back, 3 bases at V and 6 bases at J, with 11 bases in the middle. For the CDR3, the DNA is TGTGCCAGCTCACCTAACTCAGGGGATGAAAAACTGTTTTTT. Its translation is CASSPNSGDEKLFF.

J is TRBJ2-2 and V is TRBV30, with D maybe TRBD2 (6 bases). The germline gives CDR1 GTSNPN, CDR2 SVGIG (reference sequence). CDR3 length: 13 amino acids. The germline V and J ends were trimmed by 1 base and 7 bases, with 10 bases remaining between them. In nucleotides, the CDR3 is TGTGCCTGGAGTGCTCTAGCGATCGGGGAGCTGTTTTTT. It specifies CAWSALAIGELFF.

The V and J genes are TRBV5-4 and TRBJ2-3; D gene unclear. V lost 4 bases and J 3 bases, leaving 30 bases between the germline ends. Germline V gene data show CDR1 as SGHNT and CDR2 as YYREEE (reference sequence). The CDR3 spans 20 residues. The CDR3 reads CASSPTPFSRALGRTDTQYF. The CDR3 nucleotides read TGTGCCAGCAGCCCGACCCCATTTAGCAGAGCATTAGGAAGGACAGATACGCAGTATTTT.

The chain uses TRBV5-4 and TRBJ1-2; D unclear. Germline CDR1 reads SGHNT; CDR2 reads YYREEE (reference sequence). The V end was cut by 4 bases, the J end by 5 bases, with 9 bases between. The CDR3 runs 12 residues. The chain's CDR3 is CASSQDRYGYTF. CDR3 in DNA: TGTGCCAGCAGCCAAGACCGGTATGGCTACACCTTC.

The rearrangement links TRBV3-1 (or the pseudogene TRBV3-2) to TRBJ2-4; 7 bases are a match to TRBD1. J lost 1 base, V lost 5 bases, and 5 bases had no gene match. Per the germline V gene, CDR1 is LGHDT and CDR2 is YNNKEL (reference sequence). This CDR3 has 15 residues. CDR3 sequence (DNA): TGTGCCAGCAGCGCACAGGGGCCGGCCAAAAACATTCAGTACTTC. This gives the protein CASSAQGPAKNIQYF.

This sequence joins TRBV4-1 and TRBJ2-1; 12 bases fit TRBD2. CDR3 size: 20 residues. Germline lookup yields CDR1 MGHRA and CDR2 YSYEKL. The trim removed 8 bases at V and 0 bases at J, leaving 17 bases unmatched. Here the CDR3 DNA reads TGCGCCAGCGCAGCGCGGCTAGGGACGACTAGCGGGGGCTCCTACAATGAGCAGTTCTTC. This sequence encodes CASAARLGTTSGGSYNEQFF.

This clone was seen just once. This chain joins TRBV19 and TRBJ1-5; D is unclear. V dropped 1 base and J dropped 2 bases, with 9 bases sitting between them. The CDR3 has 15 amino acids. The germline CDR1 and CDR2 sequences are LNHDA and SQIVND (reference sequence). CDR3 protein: CASSIGSYGNQPQHF. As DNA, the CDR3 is TGTGCCAGTAGTATAGGGTCCTATGGCAATCAGCCCCAGCATTTT.

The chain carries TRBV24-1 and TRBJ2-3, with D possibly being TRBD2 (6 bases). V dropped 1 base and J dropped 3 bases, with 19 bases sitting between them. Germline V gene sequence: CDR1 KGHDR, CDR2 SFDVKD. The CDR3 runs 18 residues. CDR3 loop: CATSDFVAGGGKTDTQYF. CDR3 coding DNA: TGTGCCACCAGTGATTTCGTCGCCGGGGGAGGAAAGACAGATACGCAGTATTTT.

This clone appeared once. CDR3 in amino acids: CASSPAGTSGVYEQYF. CDR3 sequence (DNA): TGTGCCAGCAGCCCCGCCGGGACTAGCGGGGTATACGAGCAGTACTTC. V usage is TRBV13 and J usage is TRBJ2-7; TRBD2 matches 13 bases. Germline trimming cut 5 bases from V and 4 bases from J; bases unmatched to any gene: 8. CDR1 is PRHDT, CDR2 FYEKMQ, per germline (reference sequence). CDR3 length equals 16 residues.

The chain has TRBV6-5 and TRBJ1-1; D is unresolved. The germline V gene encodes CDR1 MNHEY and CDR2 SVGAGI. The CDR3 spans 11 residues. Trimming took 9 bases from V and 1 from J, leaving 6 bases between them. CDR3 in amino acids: CASPRNTEAFF. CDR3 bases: TGTGCCAGTCCCAGGAACACTGAAGCTTTCTTT.

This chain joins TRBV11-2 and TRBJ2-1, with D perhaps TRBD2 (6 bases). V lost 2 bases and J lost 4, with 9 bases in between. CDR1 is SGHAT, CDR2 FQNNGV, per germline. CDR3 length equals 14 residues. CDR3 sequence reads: CASSLLGGYNEQFF. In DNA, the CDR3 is TGTGCCAGCAGCTTATTGGGGGGTTACAATGAGCAGTTCTTC. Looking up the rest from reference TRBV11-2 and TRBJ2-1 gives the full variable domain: EAGVAQSPRYKIIEKRQSVAFWCNPISGHATLYWYQQILGQGPKLLIQFQNNGVVDDSQLPKDRFSAERLKGVDSTLKIQPAKLEDSAVYLCASSLLGGYNEQFFGPGTRLTVL.

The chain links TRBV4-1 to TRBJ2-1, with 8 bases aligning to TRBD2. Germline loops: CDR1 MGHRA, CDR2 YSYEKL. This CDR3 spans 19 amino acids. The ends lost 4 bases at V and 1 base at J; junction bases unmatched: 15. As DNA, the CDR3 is TGCGCCAGCAGCCCCTACCCAGGCGGGAGGCTCCAATCCTACAATGAGCAGTTCTTC. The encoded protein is CASSPYPGGRLQSYNEQFF.

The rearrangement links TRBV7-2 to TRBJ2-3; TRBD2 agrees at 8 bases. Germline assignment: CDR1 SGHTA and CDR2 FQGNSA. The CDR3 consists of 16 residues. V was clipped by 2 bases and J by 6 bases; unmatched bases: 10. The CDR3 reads CASSLQSAGARDTQYF. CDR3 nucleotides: TGTGCCAGCAGCTTACAATCAGCGGGGGCTCGGGATACGCAGTATTTT.

The CDR3 reads CSVRGTGNYGYTF. The CDR3 bases are TGCAGCGTTAGAGGGACAGGAAACTATGGCTACACCTTC. This chain joins TRBV29-1 and TRBJ1-2; 8 nucleotides align to TRBD1. V shed 5 bases and J 2 bases; nucleotides not matched to a gene: 4. CDR1 and CDR2 (germline): SQVTM, ANQGSEA. This CDR3 region has 13 residues.

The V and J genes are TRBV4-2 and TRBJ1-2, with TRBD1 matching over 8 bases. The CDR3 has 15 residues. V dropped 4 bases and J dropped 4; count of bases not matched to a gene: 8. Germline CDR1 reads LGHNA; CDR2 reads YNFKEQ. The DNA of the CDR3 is TGTGCCAGCAGCCCTATCACCGGGACAGGCTATGGCTACACCTTC. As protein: CASSPITGTGYGYTF.

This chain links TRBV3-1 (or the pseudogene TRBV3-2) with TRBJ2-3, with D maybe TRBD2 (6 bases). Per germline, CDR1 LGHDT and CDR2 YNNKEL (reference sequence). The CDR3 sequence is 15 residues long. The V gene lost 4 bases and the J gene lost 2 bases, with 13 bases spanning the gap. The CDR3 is CASSLKGLYTDTQYF. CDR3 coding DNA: TGTGCCAGCAGCCTAAAGGGACTTTACACAGATACGCAGTATTTT.

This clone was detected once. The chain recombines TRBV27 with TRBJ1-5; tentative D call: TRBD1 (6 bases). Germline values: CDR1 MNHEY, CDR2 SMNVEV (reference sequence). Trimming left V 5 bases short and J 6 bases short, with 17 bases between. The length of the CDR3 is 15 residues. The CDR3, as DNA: TGTGCCAGCAGTGTAAGCCGGGACAAATTTCAGCCCCAGCATTTT. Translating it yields CASSVSRDKFQPQHF.

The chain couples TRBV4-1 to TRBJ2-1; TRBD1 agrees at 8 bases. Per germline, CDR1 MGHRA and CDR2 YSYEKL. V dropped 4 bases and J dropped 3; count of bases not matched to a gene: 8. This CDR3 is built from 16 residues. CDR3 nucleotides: TGCGCCAGCAGCCTAGGGACAGGAAGGAGCTACAATGAGCAGTTCTTC. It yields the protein CASSLGTGRSYNEQFF.

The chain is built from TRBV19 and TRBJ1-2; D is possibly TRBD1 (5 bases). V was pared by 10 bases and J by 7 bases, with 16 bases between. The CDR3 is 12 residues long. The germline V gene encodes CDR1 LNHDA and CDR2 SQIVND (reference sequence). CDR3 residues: CATSRGLGGYTF. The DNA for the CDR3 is TGTGCCACCTCGAGGGGTTTGGGTGGCTACACCTTC.

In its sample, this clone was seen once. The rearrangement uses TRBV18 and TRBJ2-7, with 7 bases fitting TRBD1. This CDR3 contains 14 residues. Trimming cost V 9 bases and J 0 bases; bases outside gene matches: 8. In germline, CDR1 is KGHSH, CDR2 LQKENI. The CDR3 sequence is CASSDRAFSYEQYF. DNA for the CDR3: TGTGCCAGTTCCGACAGGGCCTTCTCCTACGAGCAGTACTTC.

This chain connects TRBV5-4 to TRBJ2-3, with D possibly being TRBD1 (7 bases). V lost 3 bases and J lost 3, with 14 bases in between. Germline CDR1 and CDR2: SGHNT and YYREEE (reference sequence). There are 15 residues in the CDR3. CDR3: CASSYVQGGTDTQYF. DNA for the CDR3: TGTGCCAGCAGCTATGTTCAGGGGGGAACAGATACGCAGTATTTT.

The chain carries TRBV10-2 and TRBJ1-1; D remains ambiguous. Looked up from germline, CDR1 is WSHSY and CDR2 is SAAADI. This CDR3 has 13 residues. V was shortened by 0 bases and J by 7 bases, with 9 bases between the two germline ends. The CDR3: CASSESTTVEAFF. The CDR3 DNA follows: TGCGCCAGCAGTGAGTCGACTACAGTTGAAGCTTTCTTT.

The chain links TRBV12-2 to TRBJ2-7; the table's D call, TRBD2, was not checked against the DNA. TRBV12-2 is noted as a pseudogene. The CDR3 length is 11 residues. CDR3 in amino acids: CASPDAAEQYF. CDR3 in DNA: TGTGCAAGTCCCGACGCGGCCGAGCAGTACTTC.

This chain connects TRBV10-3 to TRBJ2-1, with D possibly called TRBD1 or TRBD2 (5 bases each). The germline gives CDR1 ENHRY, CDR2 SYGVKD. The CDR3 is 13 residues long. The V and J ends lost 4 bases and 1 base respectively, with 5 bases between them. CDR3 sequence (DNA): TGTGCCATCAGTGGGGGGTCCTACAATGAGCAGTTCTTC. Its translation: CAISGGSYNEQFF.

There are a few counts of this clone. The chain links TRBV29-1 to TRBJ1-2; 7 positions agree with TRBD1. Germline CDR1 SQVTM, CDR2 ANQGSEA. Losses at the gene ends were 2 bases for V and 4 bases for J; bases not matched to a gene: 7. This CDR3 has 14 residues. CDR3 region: CSVESLQGFYGYTF. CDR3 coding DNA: TGCAGCGTTGAAAGTCTACAGGGGTTCTATGGCTACACCTTC.

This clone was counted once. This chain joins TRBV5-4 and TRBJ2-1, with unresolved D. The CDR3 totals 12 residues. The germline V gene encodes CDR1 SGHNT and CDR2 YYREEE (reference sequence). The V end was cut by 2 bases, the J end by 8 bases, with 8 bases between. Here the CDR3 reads CASSFNLYEQFF. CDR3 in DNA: TGTGCCAGCAGCTTTAATCTCTATGAGCAGTTCTTC.

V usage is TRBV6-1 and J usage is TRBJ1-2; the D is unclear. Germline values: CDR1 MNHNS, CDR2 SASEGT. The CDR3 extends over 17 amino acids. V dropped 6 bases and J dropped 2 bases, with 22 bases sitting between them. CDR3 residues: CASSERLGSPRNYGYTF. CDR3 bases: TGTGCCAGCAGCGAAAGACTAGGAAGCCCGAGGAACTATGGCTACACCTTC.

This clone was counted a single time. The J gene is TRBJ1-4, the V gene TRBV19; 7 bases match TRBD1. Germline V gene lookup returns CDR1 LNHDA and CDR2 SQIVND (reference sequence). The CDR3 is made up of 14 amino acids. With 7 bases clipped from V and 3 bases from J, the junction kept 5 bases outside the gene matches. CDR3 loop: CASNIQGSNEKLFF. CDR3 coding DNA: TGTGCCAGTAACATACAGGGGTCTAATGAAAAACTGTTTTTT.